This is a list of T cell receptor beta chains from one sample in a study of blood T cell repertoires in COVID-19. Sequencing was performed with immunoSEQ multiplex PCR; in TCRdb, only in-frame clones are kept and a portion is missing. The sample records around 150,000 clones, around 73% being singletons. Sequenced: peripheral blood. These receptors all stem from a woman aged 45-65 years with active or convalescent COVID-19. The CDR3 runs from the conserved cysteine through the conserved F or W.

CDR3: CASRPPGTGINQPQHF; J: TRBJ1-5; V: TRBV19
CDR3: CASSLSSGRFSSYEQYF; J: TRBJ2-7; V: TRBV11-2
CDR3: CASSPSRQGVRGYTF; J: TRBJ1-2; V: TRBV19
CDR3: CAWSVRQGTTEAFF; J: TRBJ1-1; V: TRBV30
CDR3: CASSLQGVAGYTF; J: TRBJ1-2; V: TRBV7-3
CDR3: CASSFSGNTEAFF; J: TRBJ1-1; V: TRBV28
CDR3: CASSLALAGGLGELFF; J: TRBJ2-2; V: TRBV11-2
CDR3: CASSPTQGGTTNEKLFF; J: TRBJ1-4; V: TRBV18
CDR3: CASSREGRAGNTEAFF; J: TRBJ1-1; V: TRBV6-2/TRBV6-3
CDR3: CASSIGLGANTGELFF; J: TRBJ2-2; V: TRBV19
CDR3: CAWSSGQGLGGREQFF; J: TRBJ2-1; V: TRBV30